This T cell receptor (beta chain) was retrieved from a study of blood T cell repertoires in COVID-19. Study-wide background: Some COVID-19 samples were acute and others convalescent; all came from the United States, Italy and Spain. Nucleic acid was either cDNA or gDNA, and it came from T cells, B-cell-depleted T cells, or PBMCs.

CDR1 MNHEY and CDR2 SVGAGI come from the germline V gene. V lost 0 bases, J lost 1 base, and 0 bases stayed unmatched. The CDR3 has 15 residues. Note on this clone: The same CDR3 arises from other DNA sequences in this sample as well.

Authors' data handling: Amplification with reference gene primers provided the estimates of nucleated cell counts. Here immunoSEQ multiplex PCR was the method, and the copy in TCRdb shows in-frame clones only, minus some. The DNA gave D and trimming, while V, J and clone size come from that table. The sample carries around 200,000 clones, 88% recorded once. The chain recombines TRBV6-5 with TRBJ2-3; 8 bases fit TRBD2. This TCR was sampled from a man aged 40-49 years with acute or convalescent COVID-19. Sequencing was carried out using peripheral blood. The CDR3 bases are TGTGCCAGCAGTTACTCTAGCGGGGGCACAGATACGCAGTATTTT. Translated, it gives CASSYSSGGTDTQYF.